The TCR beta chain described here comes from a study of T cell responses to AZD1222 COVID-19 vaccine. A note on this clone: Its antigen remains unknown.

Some second doses came at about 4 weeks and others at about 12 weeks; these were pooled. TCRdb's copy holds only in-frame clones and misses some; the assay was immunoSEQ multiplex PCR. Among about 67,000 clones, approximately 83% were seen once, and the ten largest hold about 6%. The junction had 7 bases not matched to a gene; V was cut back by 4 bases and J by 0 bases. The CDR3 spans 18 residues. Germline CDR1 is MGHRA and CDR2 is YSYEKL. Findings of the study overall: Spike regions recognized by vaccine-associated CD4 TCRs spanned the protein, led by 160-218 and 743-854. Without day 14 samples, only post-peak T cell repertoires were studied. In a largely white British group with more females than males, clonal diversity was possibly underestimated.

This chain connects TRBV4-1 to TRBJ1-6, with TRBD1 matching 9 bases. This sequence originates from an adult who received the AZD1222 COVID-19 vaccine. The sample was peripheral blood, taken 28 days after the second AZD1222 dose. The chain's CDR3 is CASSRSTGGSSYNSPLHF. CDR3 DNA: TGCGCCAGCAGCCGATCGACAGGGGGAAGCTCCTATAATTCACCCCTCCACTTT.